The clone carrying this T cell receptor (beta chain) was recorded at least ten times. There are 17 residues in the CDR3. V was clipped by 0 bases and J by 1 base, with 15 bases between them. CDR1 and CDR2 (germline): MGHRA, YSYEKL. The data were obtained in a study of neurological immune-mediated disorders. TCRdb ran MiXCR on the 5' RACE reads and lists one entry per CDR3 protein. The sample lists 74,000 or so distinct CDR3 sequences, around 9.9% seen once, with about 1.7% in the top ten. The chain combines TRBV4-1 with TRBJ2-5, with D perhaps TRBD1 or TRBD2 (5 bases each). The receptor was isolated from a man aged 50-59 years in good health. What was sequenced was PBMCs. The CDR3 DNA sequence: TGCGCCAGCAGCCAAGATGGTCGGTGGGACGTCCAAGAGACCCAGTACTTC. It encodes CASSQDGRWDVQETQYF.